The 29 T cell receptor beta chains given below trace back to one sample, sequenced in a study of T-cell reconstitution after alpha-beta-depleted transplantation in children. TCRbeta library preparation incorporated unique molecular identifiers. TCRdb used MiXCR to reprocess the PCR reads, holding one entry per CDR3 protein. This sample carries more than 300,000 distinct CDR3 sequences, about 17% of them seen once, and the ten largest clones take around 38%. This material consisted of PBMCs, mostly from graft donor cells, taken 360 days after TCRalphabeta/CD19-depleted stem cell transplant. Source of these receptors: a male patient aged 2 to 9 who had a stem cell transplant for acute lymphoblastic leukemia, so the T cells may come from the graft donor.

This clonotype was counted many times. The V and J genes are TRBV6-5 and TRBJ1-2, with D unresolved. Germline loops: CDR1 MNHEY, CDR2 SVGAGI. Trimming removed 2 bases from V and 4 bases from J, with 8 bases in between. The CDR3 extends over 13 amino acids. The CDR3 sequence is CASSYGLAYGYTF. The CDR3 bases are TGTGCCAGCAGTTACGGACTGGCCTATGGCTACACCTTC.

This clonotype was recorded at least ten times. The CDR3 coding sequence is TGCGCCAGCAGCCAAGTGGGGGGCCGGGAGCTGTTTTTT. It specifies CASSQVGGRELFF. The chain has TRBV4-3 and TRBJ2-2, with D possibly being TRBD1 or TRBD2 (6 bases each). Germline assignment: CDR1 LGHNA and CDR2 YSLEER. The germline V and J ends were trimmed by 1 base and 9 bases, with 9 bases remaining between them. This CDR3 is built from 13 residues.

The chain is built from TRBV7-2 and TRBJ2-1; possibly TRBD1 for D (6 bases). There are 14 residues in the CDR3. CDR1 SGHTA and CDR2 FQGNSA come from the germline V gene. Trimming removed 4 bases from V and 3 bases from J, with 10 bases in between. The CDR3 sequence: CASSSGTNYNEQFF. Here the CDR3 DNA reads TGTGCCAGCAGCTCTGGGACAAACTACAATGAGCAGTTCTTC. The whole variable domain, filled in from reference TRBV7-2 and TRBJ2-1, reads GAGVSQSPSNKVTEKGKDVELRCDPISGHTALYWYRQSLGQGLEFLIYFQGNSAPDKSGLPSDRFSAERTGGSVSTLTIQRTQQEDSAVYLCASSSGTNYNEQFFGPGTRLTVL.

In its sample, this clonotype was seen many times. This chain uses TRBV4-2 with TRBJ1-4; 8 bases map to TRBD1. The CDR3 is made up of 15 amino acids. Germline-derived CDR1 and CDR2 are LGHNA and YNFKEQ. J lost 0 bases, V lost 8 bases, and 5 bases had no gene match. This CDR3 is CASDRGLSTNEKLFF. The CDR3 DNA is TGTGCCAGCGACAGGGGCCTCTCAACTAATGAAAAACTGTTTTTT.

V is TRBV29-1 and J is TRBJ2-5, with TRBD2 as a possible D gene (6 bases). Per germline, CDR1 SQVTM and CDR2 ANQGSEA. V shed 4 bases and J shed 5 bases, with 20 bases lying between them. The CDR3 contains 15 residues. The CDR3 region has the DNA TGCAGCGTTGGATTCGGTACTAGCCCGGGGGAGACCCAGTACTTC. Protein: CSVGFGTSPGETQYF.

The rearrangement links TRBV5-4 to TRBJ2-3; D may correspond to TRBD1 or TRBD2 (5 bases each). CDR3 length equals 15 residues. V lost 4 bases to trimming and J lost 3 bases, with 15 bases between them. The germline V gene has CDR1 SGHNT and CDR2 YYREEE (reference sequence). The CDR3 loop is CASSMGPGETDTQYF. CDR3 in DNA: TGTGCCAGCAGCATGGGACCTGGGGAGACAGATACGCAGTATTTT.

V is TRBV12-3 or TRBV12-4 and J is TRBJ2-1, with D unclear. Trimming left V 5 bases short and J 7 bases short, with 15 bases between. The CDR3 consists of 14 residues. The CDR3 DNA sequence: TGTGCCAGCAGTCCCCACCTGAGCACTAATGAGCAGTTCTTC. Translation: CASSPHLSTNEQFF.

The chain carries TRBV28 and TRBJ2-3, with D possibly matching TRBD2 (6 bases). CDR1 MDHEN and CDR2 SYDVKM come from the germline V gene. V lost 5 bases and J 0 bases, leaving 15 bases between the germline ends. This CDR3 has 16 residues. CDR3 amino acids: CASSPERVPSTDTQYF. CDR3 DNA sequence: TGTGCCAGCAGTCCCGAGCGGGTACCTAGCACAGATACGCAGTATTTT.

There are a few counts of this clonotype. The gene calls are TRBV11-1 and TRBJ2-7; 13 nucleotides agree with TRBD2. This CDR3 comprises 14 residues. Trimming at V came to 8 bases and at J to 3 bases, leaving 4 bases not matched to a gene. Germline V gives CDR1 SGHAT, CDR2 FQDESV (reference sequence). CDR3 in amino acids: CASGLAGDIYEQYF. Written as DNA, the CDR3 is TGTGCCAGCGGACTAGCGGGAGATATCTACGAGCAGTACTTC.

In its sample, this clonotype was seen a few times. The rearrangement links TRBV4-2 to TRBJ1-1; D is uncertain. The CDR3 extends over 17 amino acids. The V end was cut by 1 base, the J end by 1 base, with 16 bases between. CDR1 and CDR2 (germline): LGHNA, YNFKEQ. CDR3 loop: CASSQVLPFSENTEAFF. The CDR3 region has the DNA TGTGCCAGCAGCCAAGTCCTCCCCTTTTCCGAGAACACTGAAGCTTTCTTT.

This clonotype was seen more than once but under ten times. The genes are TRBV27 and TRBJ1-1; the D gene is possibly TRBD1 (5 bases). The germline V gene has CDR1 MNHEY and CDR2 SMNVEV (reference sequence). Trimming removed 7 bases from V and 0 bases from J, with 6 bases in between. The CDR3 contains 12 residues. CDR3 DNA sequence: TGTGCCAGCACAGGGATGAACACTGAAGCTTTCTTT. Amino acid sequence: CASTGMNTEAFF.

The chain is built from TRBV2 and TRBJ2-3, with a tentative D call TRBD2 (5 bases). The CDR3 sequence is 12 residues long. Trimming pared 6 bases from V and 7 bases from J, leaving 11 bases between. CDR1 is SNHLY and CDR2 is FYNNEI in the germline V gene. The CDR3 DNA is TGTGCCAGCAGCTCCGCGGGTTATACGCAGTATTTT. It specifies CASSSAGYTQYF.

This chain joins TRBV20-1 and TRBJ2-7, with 13 positions matching TRBD2. With V trimmed by 7 bases and J by 1 base, 22 bases remained unmatched. There are 20 residues in the CDR3. Germline V gene lookup returns CDR1 DFQATT and CDR2 SNEGSKA (reference sequence). The chain's CDR3 is CSVAGPPGLAGLAKSYEQYF. DNA of the CDR3: TGCAGTGTAGCCGGCCCCCCGGGACTAGCGGGACTAGCTAAATCCTACGAGCAGTACTTC.

This clonotype has a handful of counts. The V and J genes are TRBV10-3 and TRBJ2-3, with D possibly TRBD2 on 8 matching bases. This CDR3 has 16 amino acids. V dropped 4 bases and J dropped 0 bases, with 14 bases sitting between them. Germline CDR1 reads ENHRY; CDR2 reads SYGVKD. The CDR3 sequence: CAISAGRGPSTDTQYF. CDR3 in DNA: TGTGCCATCAGTGCCGGGAGGGGGCCGAGCACAGATACGCAGTATTTT.

The V and J genes are TRBV7-3 and TRBJ2-7, with D maybe TRBD2 (5 bases). Trimming stripped 2 bases from V and 0 bases from J, with 8 bases between. The CDR3 spans 14 residues. Germline CDR1 is SGHTA and CDR2 is FQGTGA. The CDR3 protein is CASSLDGISYEQYF. As DNA, the CDR3 is TGTGCCAGCAGCTTAGACGGGATCTCCTACGAGCAGTACTTC.

V is TRBV28 and J is TRBJ1-5; D remains unclear. Per germline, CDR1 MDHEN and CDR2 SYDVKM. The V gene lost 7 bases and the J gene lost 7 bases, with 11 bases spanning the gap. This CDR3 has 12 residues. The CDR3 reads CASTSSGQPQHF. Written as DNA, the CDR3 is TGTGCCAGCACCTCGTCGGGGCAGCCCCAGCATTTT.

This sequence joins TRBV18 and TRBJ1-1; D possibly corresponds to TRBD1 (6 bases). The CDR3 totals 14 residues. V lost 2 bases, J lost 2 bases, and 9 bases lay in between. The germline V gene has CDR1 KGHSH and CDR2 LQKENI. This chain's CDR3 is CASSPGQINTEAFF. In DNA, the CDR3 is TGTGCCAGCTCACCAGGACAGATAAACACTGAAGCTTTCTTT.

This clonotype showed up many times. The chain employs TRBV3-1 and TRBJ2-1, with D possibly TRBD2 on 5 matching bases. This CDR3 has 15 residues. V was clipped by 7 bases and J by 5 bases, with 18 bases between them. Germline assignment: CDR1 LGHDT and CDR2 YNNKEL (reference sequence). DNA of the CDR3: TGTGCCAGCACGCGTCGGGCGGGTCTAGACAATGAGCAGTTCTTC. Protein sequence: CASTRRAGLDNEQFF.

This chain uses TRBV28 with TRBJ2-7; D is unclear. The CDR3 is 13 residues long. Germline values: CDR1 MDHEN, CDR2 SYDVKM. Trimming stripped 3 bases from V and 3 bases from J, with 9 bases between. DNA for the CDR3: TGTGCCAGCAGTTTGGTCCAAGACTACGAGCAGTACTTC. It encodes CASSLVQDYEQYF.

This CDR3 is CASSPYGTPSYEQYF. DNA of the CDR3: TGTGCCAGCAGTCCCTACGGGACTCCATCCTACGAGCAGTACTTC. This rearrangement joins TRBV28 to TRBJ2-7; TRBD2 is a possible D gene (6 bases). Germline-derived CDR1 and CDR2 are MDHEN and SYDVKM. This CDR3 has 15 amino acids. V lost 5 bases, J lost 1 base, and 15 bases lay in between. The full variable domain, rest sourced from reference TRBV28 and TRBJ2-7, is DVKVTQSSRYLVKRTGEKVFLECVQDMDHENMFWYRQDPGLGLRLIYFSYDVKMKEKGDIPEGYSVSREKKERFSLILESASTNQTSMYLCASSPYGTPSYEQYFGPGTRLTVT.

The chain links TRBV7-2 to TRBJ2-3; TRBD1 matches at 10 bases. CDR3 length equals 16 residues. Germline lookup yields CDR1 SGHTA and CDR2 FQGNSA. The trim removed 5 bases at V and 6 bases at J, leaving 11 bases unmatched. The CDR3 is CASSRTGGLPLDTQYF. In DNA form, the CDR3 reads TGTGCCAGCAGCCGGACAGGGGGACTGCCCTTGGATACGCAGTATTTT.

This clonotype was seen a handful of times. The chain employs TRBV12-3 or TRBV12-4 and TRBJ2-5; D is possibly TRBD1 (6 bases). The CDR3 length is 13 residues. The V end lost 6 bases, the J end lost 2 bases, and 10 bases lay between the germline ends. Written as DNA, the CDR3 is TGTGCCAGCAGATCTACAGGGCAAGAGACCCAGTACTTC. It codes for CASRSTGQETQYF.

This clonotype was seen repeatedly, ten times or more. This chain links TRBV12-3 or TRBV12-4 with TRBJ2-1; D unresolved. Deletions cut 2 bases from V and 7 bases from J, with 9 bases between. CDR3 length: 13 residues. CDR3 in amino acids: CASSLSGRNEQFF. The CDR3 DNA is TGTGCCAGCAGTTTAAGTGGAAGGAATGAGCAGTTCTTC.

The rearrangement joins TRBV5-1 to TRBJ2-3; 8 nucleotides agree with TRBD1. Trimming cost V 1 base and J 3 bases; bases outside gene matches: 4. The CDR3 spans 15 residues. CDR1 is SGHRS and CDR2 is YFSETQ in the germline V gene. CDR3 nucleotides: TGCGCCAGCAGCTTGTACAGGGGGGAGACAGATACGCAGTATTTT. It codes for CASSLYRGETDTQYF.

This clonotype appeared a few times. The chain couples TRBV20-1 to TRBJ2-7; no clear D. Deletions cut 4 bases from V and 6 bases from J, with 10 bases between. Germline V gene lookup returns CDR1 DFQATT and CDR2 SNEGSKA (reference sequence). The CDR3 loop spans 11 amino acids. The CDR3 here is CSAKAEPEQYF. The DNA for the CDR3 is TGCAGTGCTAAAGCAGAGCCCGAGCAGTACTTC.

This clonotype was recorded many times. The rearrangement joins TRBV5-6 to TRBJ2-5; possibly TRBD1 or TRBD2 for D (6 bases each). CDR3 size: 17 residues. Germline values: CDR1 SGHDT, CDR2 YYEEEE. V lost 4 bases to trimming and J lost 4 bases, with 23 bases between them. The CDR3 nucleotides are TGTGCCAGCAGCCACCTTACAGAGACAGGAGGGAGAGAGACCCAGTACTTC. It codes for CASSHLTETGGRETQYF.

This clonotype has a count of ten or more. This rearrangement joins TRBV28 to TRBJ2-3; D not certain. Trimming stripped 4 bases from V and 3 bases from J, with 8 bases between. CDR1 and CDR2 (germline): MDHEN, SYDVKM. The CDR3 is made up of 13 amino acids. CDR3 amino acids: CASSYLDTDTQYF. The CDR3 bases are TGTGCCAGCAGTTACCTAGATACAGATACGCAGTATTTT. Full variable domain (outside the CDR3, taken from reference TRBV28 and TRBJ2-3): DVKVTQSSRYLVKRTGEKVFLECVQDMDHENMFWYRQDPGLGLRLIYFSYDVKMKEKGDIPEGYSVSREKKERFSLILESASTNQTSMYLCASSYLDTDTQYFGPGTRLTVL.

This clonotype was found a few times. This sequence joins TRBV4-3 and TRBJ2-4; D may be TRBD2 (5 bases). Trimming shortened V by 2 bases and J by 7 bases, and 12 bases separated the two germline ends. CDR1 LGHNA and CDR2 YSLEER come from the germline V gene. The CDR3 is made up of 14 amino acids. The CDR3 nucleotides read TGCGCCAGCAGCCAACGGAACCGGGATAACATTCAGTACTTC. It codes for CASSQRNRDNIQYF.

J is TRBJ2-1 and V is TRBV14, with 7 bases that match TRBD2. With V trimmed by 0 bases and J by 3 bases, 17 bases remained unmatched. Looked up from germline, CDR1 is SGHDN and CDR2 is FVKESK. The CDR3 is made up of 20 amino acids. DNA of the CDR3: TGTGCCAGCAGCCAAGATGGGCGGGAGTCCCCTCGGATTGTCTACAATGAGCAGTTCTTC. Protein product: CASSQDGRESPRIVYNEQFF.